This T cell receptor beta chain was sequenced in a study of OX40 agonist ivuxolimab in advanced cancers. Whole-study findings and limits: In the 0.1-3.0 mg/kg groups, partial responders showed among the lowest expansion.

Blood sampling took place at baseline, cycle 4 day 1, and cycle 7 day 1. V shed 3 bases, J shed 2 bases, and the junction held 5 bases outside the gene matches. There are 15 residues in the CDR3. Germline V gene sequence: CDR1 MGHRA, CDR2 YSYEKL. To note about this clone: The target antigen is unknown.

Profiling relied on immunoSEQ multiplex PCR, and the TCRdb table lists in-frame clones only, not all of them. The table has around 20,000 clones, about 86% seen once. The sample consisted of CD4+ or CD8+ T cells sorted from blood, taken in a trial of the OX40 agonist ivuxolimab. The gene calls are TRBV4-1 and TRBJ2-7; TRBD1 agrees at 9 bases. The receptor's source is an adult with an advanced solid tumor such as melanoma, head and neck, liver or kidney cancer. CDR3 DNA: TGCGCCAGCAGCCACCCGGGACAGGGCCCCTACGAGCAGTACTTC. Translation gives CASSHPGQGPYEQYF.